The entry that follows covers one TCR beta chain sequence. Its antigen is not identified. Lacking the conserved final phenylalanine or tryptophan, this CDR3 likely reflects a read error. Using a constant-region primer together with ProtoScript II reverse transcriptase, TCR beta cDNA was made from around 500 ng of total RNA. Sequencing libraries for TCR beta derived from three nested multiplex PCR rounds that used slightly modified ARM-PCR. TCRdb fed the multiplex PCR reads into MiXCR, producing one record per CDR3 protein. The sample records approximately 190,000 distinct CDR3 sequences, over 80% being singletons. The data were taken from a study of tumor-infiltrating lymphocytes in primary liver carcinoma. General study findings and limits: No more than about 8-24% of top clones could be seen in all five tumor regions.

Both RNA and DNA were isolated together from 20-30 mg of bulk tissue that had not been sorted. The sequence came from a man between 40 and 49 years old with primary liver carcinoma and hepatitis B virus infection. The source material was tumor tissue from primary liver carcinoma.

The CDR3 here is CSVNRGWRMNTEAFL. CDR3 nucleotides: TGCAGCGTCAACAGGGGTTGGAGAATGAACACTGAAGCTTTCTTA. This chain uses TRBV29-1 with TRBJ1-1; the match to TRBD1 covers 7 bases. The CDR3 runs 15 residues. Germline V gives CDR1 SQVTM, CDR2 ANQGSEA. Trimming at V came to 6 bases and at J to 0 bases, leaving 10 bases not matched to a gene.